Included here is one TCR beta chain sequence, with context. Antigen unknown. Germline CDR1 SGHVS, CDR2 FQNEAQ. CDR3 length equals 17 residues. V lost 2 bases, J lost 4 bases, and 6 bases stayed unmatched. PCR employed 60 Vbeta and 13 Jbeta primers. Method: immunoSEQ multiplex PCR; TCRdb's copy keeps in-frame clones and lacks some. The data hold some 87,000 clones, with about 74% observed a single time. This entry belongs to a study of cytomegalovirus exposure and HLA in healthy donors. General observations from the study: High sensitivity and specificity were reportedly achieved when the classifier diagnosed cytomegalovirus status.

Sequences were obtained from PBMCs. This TCR derives from a woman aged 45-60 years in good health and CMV-seropositive. The J gene is TRBJ2-3, the V gene TRBV7-8; 13 bases align to TRBD2. CDR3: CASSLMGLAGSSDTQYF. The DNA of the CDR3 is TGTGCCAGCAGCTTAATGGGACTAGCGGGATCTTCAGATACGCAGTATTTT. The full variable domain, in which reference TRBV7-8 and TRBJ2-3 provide the parts outside the CDR3, is GAGVSQSPRYKVAKRGQDVALRCDPISGHVSLFWYQQALGQGPEFLTYFQNEAQLDKSGLPSDRFFAERPEGSVSTLKIQRTQQEDSAVYLCASSLMGLAGSSDTQYFGPGTRLTVL.